This TCR beta chain was profiled in a study of blood T cells in healthy people across ages. Through a sample-barcoded 5' primer and a J-beta primer mix, a second PCR was run for about 6 to 12 cycles. Each TCR beta cDNA got a 12-nucleotide random molecular identifier. The yield of each sample was at least 3 million CDR3-containing paired-end reads. A single record per CDR3 protein comes from TCRdb applying MiXCR to the 5' RACE reads. The top ten hold under 8.5% of the sample, which has over 1,300,000 distinct CDR3 sequences, approximately 60% seen once. Researchers isolated at least 6.5 million PBMCs per sample. Regarding this clonotype: Its antigen is not known.

Whole-study results and caveats: With age, beta diversity per million T cells declined roughly linearly, significantly by 30 to 40.

The clonotype originates from a man younger than 35 in good health. Input material: blood.

The CDR3 DNA is TGCAGTTCTTACCCGATCGAGCGAAATGAGCAGTTCTTC. It codes for CSSYPIERNEQFF. The V and J genes are TRBV20-1 and TRBJ2-1, with D unclear. V shed 8 bases and J shed 7 bases, with 18 bases lying between them. The CDR3 spans 13 residues. Germline V CDR1 and CDR2: DFQATT, SNEGSKA (reference sequence).